The 30 T cell receptor beta chains presented below share a single source sample, sequenced in a study of vaccination and CD4 T cells after COVID-19. Once obtained from cultured CD4+ T cells, the DNA was sequenced using the Oncomine TCR Beta short-read assay. Each CDR3 protein is one row after TCRdb ran MiXCR on the PCR reads. The sample lists approximately 21,000 distinct CDR3 sequences; 44% were seen once. Their target antigens are unknown. Treatment given: roughly 10-day PBMC culture with coronavirus spike peptide pools or control peptides (ViraFEST assay). The sample here was CD4+ T cells from blood, cultured in vitro, taken before SARS-CoV-2 vaccination. Receptor source: a human donor who had recovered from COVID-19.

Only a few counts were recorded for this clonotype. J is TRBJ1-5 and V is TRBV7-8; 7 bases fit TRBD1. Trimming took 5 bases from V and 2 from J; bases not matched to a gene: 9. There are 16 residues in the CDR3. The V gene's germline CDR1 is SGHVS and CDR2 FQNEAQ. The CDR3 coding sequence is TGTGCCAGCAGCCGCTTCCAACAGGGGCGCAATCAGCCCCAGCATTTT. This sequence encodes CASSRFQQGRNQPQHF.

The chain combines TRBV7-9 with TRBJ1-1, with unresolved D. The germline CDR1 and CDR2 sequences are SEHNR and FQNEAQ (reference sequence). CDR3 length equals 15 residues. Trimming cost V 2 bases and J 0 bases, with 10 bases left between them. CDR3 amino acids: CASSLSGQMNTEAFF. Here the CDR3 DNA reads TGTGCCAGCAGCTTAAGTGGGCAGATGAACACTGAAGCTTTCTTT.

V gene TRBV6-5 combines with J gene TRBJ2-7; 8 bases align to TRBD1. With 4 bases clipped from V and 6 bases from J, the junction kept 11 bases outside the gene matches. Germline lookup yields CDR1 MNHEY and CDR2 SVGAGI. CDR3 size: 15 residues. The CDR3, as DNA: TGTGCCAGCAGTTCCCGACAGGGGAGCTTTCTCGAGCAGTACTTC. This gives the protein CASSSRQGSFLEQYF.

The V call is TRBV6-5, the J call TRBJ2-3; 7 nucleotides match TRBD2. Trimming took 0 bases from V and 0 from J; bases not matched to a gene: 6. The CDR3 has 17 residues. The germline V gene has CDR1 MNHEY and CDR2 SVGAGI. DNA for the CDR3: TGTGCCAGCAGTTACTCGAGGGGCGGGGGTAGCACAGATACGCAGTATTTT. Translating gives CASSYSRGGGSTDTQYF.

The table lists this clonotype with a few counts. This chain joins TRBV7-2 and TRBJ1-1; the D gene is possibly TRBD1 (5 bases). This CDR3 region has 15 residues. CDR1 SGHTA and CDR2 FQGNSA come from the germline V gene. Trimming removed 0 bases at V and 4 bases at J, with 12 bases between. CDR3 bases: TGTGCCAGCAGCTTAGCGCTTCAGGGACCCACTGAAGCTTTCTTT. Protein sequence: CASSLALQGPTEAFF. The full variable domain, its missing parts supplied by reference TRBV7-2 and TRBJ1-1, is GAGVSQSPSNKVTEKGKDVELRCDPISGHTALYWYRQSLGQGLEFLIYFQGNSAPDKSGLPSDRFSAERTGGSVSTLTIQRTQQEDSAVYLCASSLALQGPTEAFFGQGTRLTVV.

This chain joins TRBV2 and TRBJ2-1; D is ambiguous. Trimming took off 3 bases at V and 6 bases at J, with 0 bases between the two ends. Germline assignment: CDR1 SNHLY and CDR2 FYNNEI. This CDR3 comprises 10 residues. Here the CDR3 DNA reads TGTGCCAGCAGTGACAATGAGCAGTTCTTC. It codes for CASSDNEQFF.

The chain joins TRBV7-8 to TRBJ1-2; D perhaps matches TRBD1 (5 bases). Germline CDR1 SGHVS, CDR2 FQNEAQ. Between the trimmed V and J ends, which lost 5 bases and 3 bases, there was a span of 19 bases. This CDR3 comprises 16 residues. The CDR3 sequence: CASSLERVDSYYGYTF. The CDR3 DNA sequence: TGTGCCAGCAGCCTAGAGCGGGTTGACAGCTACTATGGCTACACCTTC.

The chain employs TRBV2 and TRBJ2-7; no clear D. CDR1 SNHLY and CDR2 FYNNEI come from the germline V gene. Trimming took 6 bases from V and 4 from J, leaving 22 bases between them. This CDR3 region has 16 residues. Written as DNA, the CDR3 is TGTGCCAGCAGCAGCCCGCTGGCGACAAAGATGTACGAGCAGTACTTC. Its translation is CASSSPLATKMYEQYF.

This clonotype has just a few counts. The rearrangement uses TRBV27 and TRBJ1-1, with D possibly being TRBD1 (5 bases). CDR1 is MNHEY, CDR2 SMNVEV, per germline (reference sequence). Trimming removed 4 bases from V and 1 base from J, with 7 bases in between. The CDR3 extends over 13 amino acids. DNA of the CDR3: TGTGCCAGCAGTTACCAGGGGAACACTGAAGCTTTCTTT. The encoded protein is CASSYQGNTEAFF.

The rearrangement uses TRBV27 and TRBJ2-3; D assignment may be TRBD1 or TRBD2 (5 bases each). The V and J ends lost 5 bases and 0 bases respectively, with 15 bases between them. CDR1 is MNHEY, CDR2 SMNVEV, per germline (reference sequence). CDR3 length equals 16 residues. This CDR3 is CASSITGTTSTDTQYF. The CDR3 region has the DNA TGTGCCAGCAGTATCACCGGGACCACGAGCACAGATACGCAGTATTTT.

J is TRBJ1-5 and V is TRBV27; D remains ambiguous. The length of the CDR3 is 16 residues. CDR1 and CDR2 (germline): MNHEY, SMNVEV (reference sequence). The V end was cut by 5 bases, the J end by 4 bases, with 18 bases between. This chain's CDR3 is CASSRSRVGNNQPQHF. CDR3 DNA: TGTGCCAGCAGTAGGAGTCGGGTAGGTAATAATCAGCCCCAGCATTTT.

This clonotype appeared a few times. V is TRBV11-2 and J is TRBJ1-1; no reliable D call. The CDR3 has 13 amino acids. V lost 3 bases to trimming and J lost 1 base, with 6 bases between them. Per the germline V gene, CDR1 is SGHAT and CDR2 is FQNNGV. The CDR3 DNA reads as TGTGCCAGCAGCTTTAAACCGAACACTGAAGCTTTCTTT. The encoded protein is CASSFKPNTEAFF.

The gene calls are TRBV11-3 and TRBJ2-5, with 8 positions matching TRBD2. Germline lookup yields CDR1 SGHNT and CDR2 YENEEA. The V and J ends lost 2 bases and 5 bases, in that order; junction bases with no gene match: 7. The CDR3 length is 15 residues. The CDR3 coding sequence is TGTGCCAGCAGCTTATTGGGGCGGGGGGCGGAGACCCAGTACTTC. Its protein is CASSLLGRGAETQYF.

The chain is built from TRBV10-3 and TRBJ1-5; D unresolved. Germline lookup yields CDR1 ENHRY and CDR2 SYGVKD. V lost 0 bases and J lost 12, with 12 bases in between. The CDR3 extends over 13 amino acids. The CDR3 nucleotides are TGTGCCATCAGTGAGTCGTACCCAGTCTTCCAGCATTTT. Translating it yields CAISESYPVFQHF.

This clonotype was detected a few times. J is TRBJ2-3 and V is TRBV20-1, with TRBD1 as a possible D gene (6 bases). This CDR3 has 13 residues. The germline V gene has CDR1 DFQATT and CDR2 SNEGSKA (reference sequence). V was clipped by 6 bases and J by 2 bases, with 12 bases between them. CDR3 protein: CSAVTGTTDTQYF. CDR3 in DNA: TGCAGTGCAGTAACAGGGACCACAGATACGCAGTATTTT.

The chain is built from TRBV2 and TRBJ1-1, with a possible D match to TRBD1 (5 bases). V was trimmed by 7 bases and J by 0 bases, leaving 12 bases between them. CDR3 size: 14 residues. Germline V gene sequence: CDR1 SNHLY, CDR2 FYNNEI. The CDR3 DNA is TGTGCCAGCACCAGGGACTTCCTGAACACTGAAGCTTTCTTT. It specifies CASTRDFLNTEAFF.

The sample holds one count of this clonotype. V and J are TRBV29-1 and TRBJ1-1; D is ambiguous. Germline CDR1 is SQVTM and CDR2 is ANQGSEA. This CDR3 is 13 amino acids long. V was cut by 4 bases and J by 1 base, with 10 bases left in between. The CDR3 spells CSVVRVWNTEAFF. DNA for the CDR3: TGCAGCGTTGTTCGGGTGTGGAACACTGAAGCTTTCTTT.

This clonotype has more than one count but fewer than ten. The chain employs TRBV7-2 and TRBJ1-5; unclear D gene. V was trimmed by 3 bases and J by 0 bases, leaving 9 bases between them. The germline V gene has CDR1 SGHTA and CDR2 FQGNSA. This CDR3 region has 15 residues. The CDR3 region has the DNA TGTGCCAGCAGCTTCAACGCACCTAGCAATCAGCCCCAGCATTTT. Its protein product is CASSFNAPSNQPQHF.

J is TRBJ2-5 and V is TRBV30, with a possible D match to TRBD2 (7 bases). The germline V gene encodes CDR1 GTSNPN and CDR2 SVGIG (reference sequence). V dropped 7 bases and J dropped 3 bases, with 12 bases sitting between them. The length of the CDR3 is 12 residues. The CDR3 reads CASRGGEETQYF. For the CDR3, the DNA is TGTGCCTCGAGGGGGGGGGAAGAGACCCAGTACTTC.

A few counts support this clonotype. V is TRBV10-1 and J is TRBJ2-2, with 8 bases aligning to TRBD1. This CDR3 is built from 15 residues. Germline CDR1 reads WNHNN; CDR2 reads SYGVQD (reference sequence). V gave up 4 bases and J gave up 2 bases; unmatched junction bases: 3. CDR3 residues: CASSAGQGNTGELFF. The CDR3 DNA reads as TGCGCCAGCAGTGCTGGACAGGGAAACACCGGGGAGCTGTTTTTT.

This chain's CDR3 is CASSERGDEQYF. The CDR3 nucleotides are TGTGCCAGCAGTGAACGCGGGGACGAGCAGTACTTC. The chain links TRBV6-1 to TRBJ2-7; the D gene is possibly TRBD2 (6 bases). The length of the CDR3 is 12 residues. The V end lost 2 bases, the J end lost 5 bases, and 7 bases lay between the germline ends. CDR1 MNHNS and CDR2 SASEGT come from the germline V gene.

The chain is built from TRBV20-1 and TRBJ2-7; 11 bases align to TRBD2. Germline V gene lookup returns CDR1 DFQATT and CDR2 SNEGSKA (reference sequence). There are 13 residues in the CDR3. With V trimmed by 1 base and J by 6 bases, 2 bases remained unmatched. For the CDR3, the DNA is TGCAGTGCTAGAGGGACTAGCGGGCTCGAGCAGTACTTC. It specifies CSARGTSGLEQYF.

A single count supports this clonotype. The chain has TRBV5-4 and TRBJ1-1, with D possibly TRBD1 on 6 matching bases. This CDR3 comprises 14 residues. Germline CDR1 SGHNT, CDR2 YYREEE (reference sequence). V shed 4 bases and J shed 1 base, with 11 bases lying between them. DNA for the CDR3: TGTGCCAGCAGCCCACAGGGTCCGAACACTGAAGCTTTCTTT. It yields the protein CASSPQGPNTEAFF. The full variable domain, its missing parts supplied by reference TRBV5-4 and TRBJ1-1, is ETGVTQSPTHLIKTRGQQVTLRCSSQSGHNTVSWYQQALGQGPQFIFQYYREEENGRGNFPPRFSGLQFPNYSSELNVNALELDDSALYLCASSPQGPNTEAFFGQGTRLTVV.

The chain uses TRBV5-4 and TRBJ1-1, with TRBD1 as a possible D gene (6 bases). The CDR3 sequence is 15 residues long. Trimming shortened V by 3 bases and J by 2 bases, and 14 bases separated the two germline ends. CDR1 and CDR2 (germline): SGHNT, YYREEE (reference sequence). CDR3 region: CASSSGQVANTEAFF. In DNA form, the CDR3 reads TGTGCCAGCAGCTCGGGACAAGTCGCTAACACTGAAGCTTTCTTT.

The rearrangement joins TRBV7-9 to TRBJ1-3; 7 bases fit TRBD1. This CDR3 is built from 17 residues. Germline lookup yields CDR1 SEHNR and CDR2 FQNEAQ (reference sequence). J gave up 0 bases and V 0 bases, and 5 bases lay outside the gene matches. The CDR3 DNA reads as TGTGCCAGCAGCTTAGCGGACAGGAGCTACTCTGGAAACACCATATATTTT. Its translation: CASSLADRSYSGNTIYF.

The chain employs TRBV27 and TRBJ2-1; D unresolved. CDR1 and CDR2 (germline): MNHEY, SMNVEV (reference sequence). The length of the CDR3 is 13 residues. CDR3 coding DNA: TGTTCTTCCTGCGGCGGTTCCTACAATGAGCAGTTCTTC. Its protein is CSSCGGSYNEQFF.

This clonotype qualifies as medium-sized. CDR3 loop: CASSLRPSKGHQSSYNSPLHF. In nucleotides, the CDR3 is TGTGCCAGCAGCTTAAGGCCTTCAAAGGGACACCAGAGCTCCTATAATTCACCCCTCCACTTT. This chain links TRBV7-2 with TRBJ1-6; D may be TRBD1 (6 bases). The CDR3 is 21 amino acids. The V gene's germline CDR1 is SGHTA and CDR2 FQGNSA. V lost 2 bases and J lost 0, with 23 bases in between.

The chain uses TRBV2 and TRBJ1-3, with D unclear. The CDR3 loop spans 11 amino acids. Germline loops: CDR1 SNHLY, CDR2 FYNNEI. V was trimmed by 3 bases and J by 14 bases, leaving 11 bases between them. CDR3 amino acids: CASSEKWSLYF. CDR3 coding DNA: TGTGCCAGCAGTGAGAAATGGAGTTTATATTTT.

A few counts support this clonotype. The CDR3 loop is CASSPQGTGVTEAFF. The CDR3 DNA reads as TGTGCCAGCTCACCACAGGGGACAGGGGTTACTGAAGCTTTCTTT. The chain combines TRBV18 with TRBJ1-1, with 10 nucleotides matching TRBD1. CDR1 and CDR2 (germline): KGHSH, LQKENI. The junction had 4 bases not matched to a gene; V was cut back by 1 base and J by 5 bases. The CDR3 totals 15 residues.

This clonotype was counted between two and nine times. The rearrangement joins TRBV7-3 to TRBJ2-3; no firm D call. The CDR3 covers 13 residues. Germline V CDR1 and CDR2: SGHTA, FQGTGA. Deletions cut 5 bases from V and 1 base from J, with 7 bases between. CDR3 residues: CASSTDRTDTQYF. In nucleotides, the CDR3 is TGTGCCAGCAGCACCGACCGCACAGATACGCAGTATTTT. The whole variable domain, remainder taken from reference TRBV7-3 and TRBJ2-3, is GAGVSQTPSNKVTEKGKYVELRCDPISGHTALYWYRQSLGQGPEFLIYFQGTGAADDSGLPNDRFFAVRPEGSVSTLKIQRTERGDSAVYLCASSTDRTDTQYFGPGTRLTVL.